What follows are 29 T cell receptor beta chains derived from one specimen sequenced in a study of blood T cell repertoires in COVID-19 (dated by TCRdb to the early 2020s). The library was produced with the immunoSEQ multiplex PCR assay. Here the immuneACCESS table is served through TCRdb, limited to in-frame sequences with V and J called. Missing clones are a known gap in these copies; in checked studies unresolved V genes cover under half, and the rest lacks a known reason. Within this sample are around 320,000 clones, with 75% to 85% of them counted one time only. The ten biggest clones cover 7.2% of the sample. The sample comprised peripheral blood. These receptors all come from a human donor in a cohort sampled during active COVID-19.

The chain is built from TRBV19 and TRBJ1-4; the D is unclear. This CDR3 contains 16 residues. Germline lookup yields CDR1 LNHDA and CDR2 SQIVND (reference sequence). Trimming pared 4 bases from V and 0 bases from J, leaving 12 bases between. The CDR3 DNA is TGTGCCAGTAGTAATGACCGGGAAGCAACTAATGAAAAACTGTTTTTT. Translated: CASSNDREATNEKLFF.

The V gene is TRBV2, the J gene TRBJ2-5, with a possible D match to TRBD2 (5 bases). V lost 8 bases and J 3 bases, leaving 13 bases between the germline ends. The CDR3 extends over 13 amino acids. The germline gives CDR1 SNHLY, CDR2 FYNNEI. CDR3 DNA: TGTGCCAGCGCCGCCCAACTAGAAGAGACCCAGTACTTC. It translates to CASAAQLEETQYF.

This chain connects TRBV10-2 to TRBJ1-5; D might be TRBD1 (6 bases). The germline CDR1 and CDR2 sequences are WSHSY and SAAADI. The CDR3 has 14 residues. The V end was cut by 2 bases, the J end by 7 bases, with 12 bases between. CDR3 in amino acids: CASSEGGGRQPQHF. CDR3 sequence (DNA): TGCGCCAGCAGTGAGGGGGGGGGCAGGCAGCCCCAGCATTTT.

This rearrangement joins TRBV12-3 or TRBV12-4 to TRBJ1-5; D possibly corresponds to TRBD1 (6 bases). V dropped 5 bases and J dropped 8 bases, with 10 bases sitting between them. This CDR3 contains 12 residues. The CDR3 loop reads CASSQQGKPQHF. CDR3 DNA: TGTGCCAGCAGTCAACAGGGCAAGCCCCAGCATTTT.

This CDR3 reads CASIRTGPDGYTF. The CDR3 DNA reads as TGTGCCAGCATCAGAACAGGGCCAGACGGCTACACCTTC. The chain has TRBV6-5 and TRBJ1-2, with D possibly TRBD1 on 6 matching bases. Per germline, CDR1 MNHEY and CDR2 SVGAGI. The CDR3 is made up of 13 amino acids. V lost 7 bases and J 8 bases, leaving 17 bases between the germline ends.

J is TRBJ2-2 and V is TRBV6-5; a possible D gene is TRBD2 (5 bases). V lost 4 bases and J 4 bases, leaving 7 bases between the germline ends. There are 13 residues in the CDR3. The germline CDR1 and CDR2 sequences are MNHEY and SVGAGI. This CDR3 reads CASSLTTTGELFF. The CDR3 DNA follows: TGTGCCAGCAGTTTGACTACCACCGGGGAGCTGTTTTTT.

The chain carries TRBV4-1 and TRBJ2-2; 8 positions match TRBD2. The trim removed 3 bases at V and 3 bases at J, leaving 3 bases unmatched. CDR1 is MGHRA and CDR2 is YSYEKL in the germline V gene. The CDR3 sequence is 15 residues long. The DNA of the CDR3 is TGCGCCAGCAGCCATAGAGCGGGGGACACCGGGGAGCTGTTTTTT. Its translation: CASSHRAGDTGELFF.

A single count supports this clone. This chain uses TRBV6-6 with TRBJ1-1, with D tentatively TRBD1 (5 bases). CDR1 and CDR2 from the germline V gene are MNHNY and SVGAGI (reference sequence). Trimming cost V 5 bases and J 6 bases, with 13 bases left between them. The CDR3 is made up of 13 amino acids. CDR3 residues: CASSRQQPSEAFF. The CDR3 coding sequence is TGTGCCAGCAGTAGACAGCAACCTTCTGAAGCTTTCTTT.

Only a few counts were recorded for this clone. The chain recombines TRBV19 with TRBJ1-2; tentative D call: TRBD1 (5 bases). The CDR3 contains 14 residues. Looked up from germline, CDR1 is LNHDA and CDR2 is SQIVND (reference sequence). With 5 bases removed from V and 4 bases from J, the gap between germline ends came to 14 bases. The CDR3 bases are TGTGCCAGTAGTTTCGGGGGGTCGATCTATGGCTACACCTTC. Translation gives CASSFGGSIYGYTF.

The chain is built from TRBV5-1 and TRBJ2-6; D possibly corresponds to TRBD1 (6 bases). CDR3 length equals 17 residues. Germline assignment: CDR1 SGHRS and CDR2 YFSETQ. V dropped 4 bases and J dropped 1 base, with 15 bases sitting between them. In DNA form, the CDR3 reads TGCGCCAGCAGCCCTTTCGGACAGATATCTGGGGCCAACGTCCTGACTTTC. Protein: CASSPFGQISGANVLTF.

This chain joins TRBV5-6 and TRBJ1-3, with a tentative D call TRBD1 (6 bases). Germline CDR1 SGHDT, CDR2 YYEEEE. Deletions cut 4 bases from V and 3 bases from J, with 11 bases between. CDR3 length: 14 amino acids. The CDR3 region is CASSKNRVGNTIYF. The CDR3 DNA is TGTGCCAGCAGCAAAAACAGGGTTGGAAACACCATATATTTT.

The chain combines TRBV2 with TRBJ2-3; D is possibly TRBD1 (6 bases). This CDR3 comprises 12 residues. V was cut by 6 bases and J by 5 bases, with 9 bases left in between. Germline V lookup: CDR1 SNHLY, CDR2 FYNNEI. The CDR3 protein is CASRLQGDTQYF. In DNA, the CDR3 is TGTGCCAGCAGATTACAGGGAGATACGCAGTATTTT.

V usage is TRBV18 and J usage is TRBJ2-1; possibly TRBD1 for D (6 bases). This CDR3 region has 13 residues. Germline V gene lookup returns CDR1 KGHSH and CDR2 LQKENI. The V and J ends lost 6 bases and 5 bases respectively, with 11 bases between them. CDR3 region: CASSRDRNNEQFF. DNA of the CDR3: TGTGCCAGCTCCCGTGACAGGAACAATGAGCAGTTCTTC.

This chain links TRBV30 with TRBJ2-3; 7 bases match TRBD1. The CDR3 contains 17 residues. With V trimmed by 2 bases and J by 2 bases, 13 bases remained unmatched. The germline V gene has CDR1 GTSNPN and CDR2 SVGIG (reference sequence). For the CDR3, the DNA is TGTGCCTGGAGTCTACACCGGACAGGCTTATTCACAGATACGCAGTATTTT. Amino acid sequence: CAWSLHRTGLFTDTQYF.

The V call is TRBV6-5, the J call TRBJ2-5, with 11 bases matching TRBD2. V lost 7 bases and J lost 2; bases outside the gene matches: 6. The germline V gene encodes CDR1 MNHEY and CDR2 SVGAGI. This CDR3 is 15 amino acids long. CDR3 DNA: TGTGCCAGCACCACTAGCGGGGGACTTCAAGAGACCCAGTACTTC. It codes for CASTTSGGLQETQYF.

The chain carries TRBV21-1 and TRBJ1-2; the table's D call TRBD1 went unverified against the DNA. TRBV21-1 is a documented pseudogene. The CDR3 consists of 13 residues. The CDR3 here is CASEVQGARGYTF. The CDR3 DNA sequence: TGTGCCAGCGAAGTACAGGGGGCGCGAGGCTACACCTTC.

The V gene is TRBV7-3, the J gene TRBJ1-3; 9 nucleotides align to TRBD1. The V gene end was trimmed by 2 bases and the J gene end by 2 bases; junction bases not matched to a gene: 19. This CDR3 comprises 21 residues. Germline loops: CDR1 SGHTA, CDR2 FQGTGA. The CDR3 sequence: CASSLRSGQGGQRVPGNTIYF. Written as DNA, the CDR3 is TGTGCCAGCAGCTTACGGTCGGGACAGGGAGGCCAGAGGGTCCCTGGAAACACCATATATTTT.

This clone was observed once. The V and J genes are TRBV24-1 and TRBJ2-1, with 7 bases identical to TRBD2. The ends lost 3 bases at V and 7 bases at J; junction bases unmatched: 11. The CDR3 has 16 amino acids. Germline CDR1 KGHDR, CDR2 SFDVKD. CDR3 DNA: TGTGCCACCAGTGATCTGAACGGACTAGGTGGGAATGAGCAGTTCTTC. Translating it yields CATSDLNGLGGNEQFF.

The J gene is TRBJ2-1, the V gene TRBV7-8; 8 positions match TRBD1. The junction had 3 bases not matched to a gene; V was cut back by 6 bases and J by 8 bases. CDR3 length: 12 amino acids. The germline gives CDR1 SGHVS, CDR2 FQNEAQ. The CDR3 DNA sequence: TGTGCCAGCAGGACAGGGGCCGATGAGCAGTTCTTC. It codes for CASRTGADEQFF.

The gene calls are TRBV2 and TRBJ1-5, with D uncertain. Trimming cost V 7 bases and J 4 bases, with 11 bases left between them. The germline gives CDR1 SNHLY, CDR2 FYNNEI. CDR3 length: 13 residues. As DNA, the CDR3 is TGTGCCAGCAACGCGGATCATAATCAGCCCCAGCATTTT. Protein product: CASNADHNQPQHF.

This clone was observed once. V is TRBV9 and J is TRBJ2-7, with D maybe TRBD1 (5 bases). Trimming shortened V by 3 bases and J by 5 bases, and 18 bases separated the two germline ends. Germline V lookup: CDR1 SGDLS, CDR2 YYNGEE. CDR3 length: 15 amino acids. In nucleotides, the CDR3 is TGTGCCAGCAGCGGGGGATGGGGCCTTAGGGACGAGCAGTACTTC. Residues: CASSGGWGLRDEQYF.

This clone was picked up a small number of times. The chain uses TRBV5-6 and TRBJ2-7; no firm D call. V dropped 4 bases and J dropped 9 bases, with 17 bases sitting between them. Per the germline V gene, CDR1 is SGHDT and CDR2 is YYEEEE. There are 13 residues in the CDR3. The CDR3 DNA reads as TGTGCCAGCAGCAAGCCTATTTTCGTCGGGCAGTACTTC. Translation gives CASSKPIFVGQYF.

CDR3 nucleotides: TGCGCCAGCAGAGACAGAAACACCGGGGAGCTGTTTTTT. Encoded protein: CASRDRNTGELFF. The chain links TRBV5-1 to TRBJ2-2; tentative D call: TRBD1 (5 bases). Trimming took 5 bases from V and 2 from J, leaving 7 bases between them. In germline, CDR1 is SGHRS, CDR2 YFSETQ. The CDR3 is made up of 13 amino acids.

The chain recombines TRBV7-2 with TRBJ1-5, with TRBD1 as a possible D gene (6 bases). Per the germline V gene, CDR1 is SGHTA and CDR2 is FQGNSA. This CDR3 has 14 amino acids. V gave up 8 bases and J gave up 5 bases, with 16 bases separating them. CDR3 amino acids: CASDRQARDQPQHF. The CDR3, as DNA: TGTGCCAGCGACCGACAGGCTCGTGATCAGCCCCAGCATTTT.

Only a few counts were recorded for this clone. The chain is built from TRBV3-1 (or the pseudogene TRBV3-2) and TRBJ1-5, with 9 nucleotides matching TRBD1. The CDR3 runs to 13 residues. The V gene's germline CDR1 is LGHDT and CDR2 YNNKEL (reference sequence). The V segment lost 4 bases and the J segment 7 bases; nucleotides outside the gene matches: 2. The CDR3 DNA follows: TGTGCCAGCAGCCTCGGACAGGGGCAGCCCCAGCATTTT. As protein: CASSLGQGQPQHF.

The chain combines TRBV7-2 with TRBJ1-1; TRBD1 matches at 9 bases. Germline-derived CDR1 and CDR2 are SGHTA and FQGNSA. J gave up 0 bases and V 1 base, and 3 bases lay outside the gene matches. This CDR3 region has 16 residues. The CDR3 nucleotides read TGTGCCAGCAGCTTAGATGGGACAGGGATGAACACTGAAGCTTTCTTT. Translating gives CASSLDGTGMNTEAFF.

This rearrangement joins TRBV6-5 to TRBJ2-7, with 7 bases identical to TRBD1. Germline-derived CDR1 and CDR2 are MNHEY and SVGAGI. This CDR3 contains 12 residues. V was clipped by 0 bases and J by 12 bases; unmatched bases: 5. The CDR3 nucleotides are TGTGCCAGCAGTTACTCGGCGGACAGGATGTACTTC. Protein product: CASSYSADRMYF.

The V call is TRBV7-9, the J call TRBJ1-2, with 9 bases fitting TRBD1. The junction had 14 bases not matched to a gene; V was cut back by 5 bases and J by 7 bases. The CDR3 runs 16 residues. CDR1 SEHNR and CDR2 FQNEAQ come from the germline V gene (reference sequence). This CDR3 reads CASSGGTGSLSGGYTF. CDR3 nucleotide sequence: TGTGCCAGCAGCGGCGGGACAGGGTCTCTTTCAGGTGGCTACACCTTC.

This clone was observed a single time. The V gene is TRBV11-3, the J gene TRBJ2-5; possibly TRBD2 for D (5 bases). CDR3 length equals 15 residues. V was trimmed by 1 base and J by 4 bases, leaving 13 bases between them. The germline V gene has CDR1 SGHNT and CDR2 YENEEA. The CDR3 region is CASSLGPGGGETQYF. CDR3 sequence (DNA): TGTGCCAGCAGCTTAGGGCCAGGCGGAGGAGAGACCCAGTACTTC.